This passage covers 29 T cell receptor beta chains from one sample sequenced in a study of blood T cell repertoires in COVID-19. The data were produced by immunoSEQ multiplex PCR, yet TCRdb's version contains in-frame clones alone and is incomplete. This table holds approximately 180,000 clones, roughly 80% found once. Sequencing was done on a sample of peripheral blood. The receptors were gathered from a woman aged 80 or over with COVID-19, enrolled during active disease.

This clone was detected only a few times. The V call is TRBV6-5, the J call TRBJ2-3; perhaps TRBD2 as D (5 bases). V dropped 4 bases and J dropped 2 bases, with 10 bases sitting between them. The germline gives CDR1 MNHEY, CDR2 SVGAGI. The CDR3 extends over 14 amino acids. For the CDR3, the DNA is TGTGCCAGCAGTTTGAGCGGTTACACAGATACGCAGTATTTT. This gives the protein CASSLSGYTDTQYF.

This chain joins TRBV3-1 (or the pseudogene TRBV3-2) and TRBJ1-2; 7 bases map to TRBD1. The CDR3 runs 16 residues. Per the germline V gene, CDR1 is LGHDT and CDR2 is YNNKEL (reference sequence). V trimming: 2 bases; J trimming: 0 bases; junction bases outside the gene matches: 6. The CDR3 DNA reads as TGTGCCAGCAGCCAACTCTCAGACAGGGCTAACTATGGCTACACCTTC. Its translation: CASSQLSDRANYGYTF.

The chain is built from TRBV2 and TRBJ1-2; 7 nucleotides line up with TRBD1. Looked up from germline, CDR1 is SNHLY and CDR2 is FYNNEI. This CDR3 region has 15 residues. V trimming: 6 bases; J trimming: 6 bases; junction bases outside the gene matches: 13. The CDR3 loop is CASSTTGPNVDGYTF. CDR3 coding DNA: TGTGCCAGCAGCACGACAGGGCCCAACGTTGATGGCTACACCTTC.

This clone was recorded once. The chain employs TRBV28 and TRBJ1-2; 7 positions agree with TRBD1. This CDR3 contains 12 residues. Germline lookup yields CDR1 MDHEN and CDR2 SYDVKM. Trimming removed 8 bases from V and 8 bases from J; junction bases left unmatched: 8. CDR3 bases: TGTGCCAGCCTCCGGGACAGTTACGGCTACACCTTC. As protein: CASLRDSYGYTF.

There are a few counts of this clone. V usage is TRBV23-1 and J usage is TRBJ1-1; unclear D gene. TRBV23-1 belongs to the ORF category, with a function that is uncertain. Trimming stripped 6 bases from V and 4 bases from J, with 12 bases between. The CDR3 contains 13 residues. DNA of the CDR3: TGCGCCAGCAGCGGGGAGGGCGGCACTGAAGCTTTCTTT. Translating gives CASSGEGGTEAFF.

This clone was seen a single time. The gene calls are TRBV2 and TRBJ1-5; a possible D gene is TRBD1 (5 bases). CDR1 and CDR2 (germline): SNHLY, FYNNEI. The CDR3 covers 13 residues. V lost 7 bases to trimming and J lost 7 bases, with 14 bases between them. The CDR3 spells CASTPQGGQPQHF. CDR3 sequence (DNA): TGTGCCAGCACCCCGCAGGGAGGCCAGCCCCAGCATTTT. Using reference TRBV2 and TRBJ1-5 for the parts outside the CDR3, the full variable domain is EPEVTQTPSHQVTQMGQEVILRCVPISNHLYFYWYRQILGQKVEFLVSFYNNEISEKSEIFDDQFSVERPDGSNFTLKIRSTKLEDSAMYFCASTPQGGQPQHFGDGTRLSIL.

The rearrangement joins TRBV27 to TRBJ2-3; tentatively, D is TRBD2 (6 bases). The length of the CDR3 is 16 residues. Trimming took 6 bases from V and 2 from J, leaving 18 bases between them. Germline V gene lookup returns CDR1 MNHEY and CDR2 SMNVEV (reference sequence). This CDR3 reads CASSRRVSPSTDTQYF. For the CDR3, the DNA is TGTGCCAGCAGCCGGAGGGTCTCTCCTTCCACAGATACGCAGTATTTT.

V gene TRBV2 combines with J gene TRBJ1-1, with 9 bases fitting TRBD1. This CDR3 has 13 amino acids. V was clipped by 7 bases and J by 4 bases; unmatched bases: 4. Germline CDR1 SNHLY, CDR2 FYNNEI. The CDR3 DNA is TGTGCCAGCACCGGACAGGGGATCACTGAAGCTTTCTTT. This translates into CASTGQGITEAFF.

This chain links TRBV19 with TRBJ2-2; TRBD2 is a possible D gene (6 bases). Per the germline V gene, CDR1 is LNHDA and CDR2 is SQIVND (reference sequence). Trimming pared 2 bases from V and 5 bases from J, leaving 12 bases between. This CDR3 comprises 15 residues. The CDR3, as DNA: TGTGCCAGTAGTATAAGGAGGGGTGATACCGGGGAGCTGTTTTTT. Its translation: CASSIRRGDTGELFF.

This clone was observed a few times. The chain has TRBV5-1 and TRBJ2-3; possible D gene TRBD2, 6 bases. The length of the CDR3 is 16 residues. Trimming cost V 0 bases and J 1 base, with 12 bases left between them. CDR1 and CDR2 from the germline V gene are SGHRS and YFSETQ. The CDR3 here is CASSLVPGEGTDTQYF. The CDR3 DNA sequence: TGCGCCAGCAGCTTGGTGCCGGGAGAAGGCACAGATACGCAGTATTTT.

The chain has TRBV29-1 and TRBJ2-5; 8 nucleotides line up with TRBD1. The germline V gene has CDR1 SQVTM and CDR2 ANQGSEA. The J segment lost 5 bases and the V segment lost 0 bases, leaving 5 bases of the junction unmatched. The CDR3 is 14 amino acids. The chain's CDR3 is CSVEERTGQETQYF. The CDR3 bases are TGCAGCGTTGAAGAACGGACAGGGCAGGAGACCCAGTACTTC.

The chain joins TRBV2 to TRBJ2-7; D not resolved. Germline values: CDR1 SNHLY, CDR2 FYNNEI. V was trimmed by 7 bases and J by 2 bases, leaving 6 bases between them. This CDR3 has 11 amino acids. CDR3 nucleotides: TGTGCCAGCAAAACAGCCTACGAGCAGTACTTC. This codes for CASKTAYEQYF.

The chain recombines TRBV18 with TRBJ2-5; 8 bases agree with TRBD2. Germline trimming cut 2 bases from V and 4 bases from J; bases unmatched to any gene: 6. CDR1 and CDR2 from the germline V gene are KGHSH and LQKENI. The CDR3 extends over 15 amino acids. CDR3 loop: CASSPVGRASETQYF. The CDR3, as DNA: TGTGCCAGCTCACCAGTCGGGAGGGCGTCAGAGACCCAGTACTTC.

V gene TRBV27 combines with J gene TRBJ1-2, with 9 bases fitting TRBD1. With 5 bases clipped from V and 7 bases from J, the junction kept 8 bases outside the gene matches. CDR1 and CDR2 (germline): MNHEY, SMNVEV (reference sequence). The CDR3 loop spans 14 amino acids. The CDR3 reads CASSRGTGMTGYTF. Written as DNA, the CDR3 is TGTGCCAGCAGTCGAGGGACAGGGATGACTGGCTACACCTTC.

The chain uses TRBV6-5 and TRBJ2-1; 11 bases match TRBD1. With V trimmed by 4 bases and J by 6 bases, 5 bases remained unmatched. Germline loops: CDR1 MNHEY, CDR2 SVGAGI. CDR3 size: 15 residues. CDR3 region: CASSSGTGGGNEQFF. The CDR3 DNA sequence: TGTGCCAGCAGTTCCGGGACAGGGGGAGGCAATGAGCAGTTCTTC.

This rearrangement joins TRBV5-3 to TRBJ2-3; perhaps TRBD1 as D (6 bases). TRBV5-3 is reported as an ORF; its role is uncertain. This CDR3 is 14 amino acids long. Trimming cost V 3 bases and J 4 bases, with 12 bases left between them. The CDR3 DNA reads as TGTGCCAGAAGCTCAATCAGGGGTTCAGATACGCAGTATTTT. Amino acids: CARSSIRGSDTQYF.

This clone is a singleton in its sample. The J gene is TRBJ2-3, the V gene TRBV2, with D possibly TRBD1 on 6 matching bases. The germline V and J ends were trimmed by 7 bases and 0 bases, with 8 bases remaining between them. Germline CDR1 and CDR2: SNHLY and FYNNEI. The CDR3 length is 13 residues. CDR3 DNA: TGTGCCAGCACAGGGGAAAGCACAGATACGCAGTATTTT. Encoded protein: CASTGESTDTQYF.

This clone occurred once. This rearrangement joins TRBV7-2 to TRBJ2-7; perhaps TRBD1 as D (6 bases). This CDR3 contains 14 residues. Germline CDR1 SGHTA, CDR2 FQGNSA. The V gene lost 5 bases and the J gene lost 0 bases, with 11 bases spanning the gap. CDR3 protein: CASSPDRSSYEQYF. CDR3 nucleotides: TGTGCCAGCAGCCCCGACAGGAGCTCCTACGAGCAGTACTTC.

The chain joins TRBV5-1 to TRBJ2-7, with 9 bases lining up with TRBD2. The CDR3 has 19 amino acids. The trim removed 0 bases at V and 1 base at J, leaving 14 bases unmatched. Germline V lookup: CDR1 SGHRS, CDR2 YFSETQ. CDR3 sequence: CASSLASVVGSGSSYEQYF. CDR3 bases: TGCGCCAGCAGCTTGGCCTCGGTGGTTGGTAGCGGGAGTTCCTACGAGCAGTACTTC.

The chain combines TRBV28 with TRBJ2-3; D perhaps matches TRBD2 (5 bases). V dropped 7 bases and J dropped 1 base, with 12 bases sitting between them. The germline V gene has CDR1 MDHEN and CDR2 SYDVKM. The CDR3 is 14 residues long. CDR3 sequence: CASNGGPGTDTQYF. DNA for the CDR3: TGTGCCAGCAACGGCGGGCCAGGCACAGATACGCAGTATTTT. Based on the CDR3 plus reference TRBV28 and TRBJ2-3, the full variable domain is DVKVTQSSRYLVKRTGEKVFLECVQDMDHENMFWYRQDPGLGLRLIYFSYDVKMKEKGDIPEGYSVSREKKERFSLILESASTNQTSMYLCASNGGPGTDTQYFGPGTRLTVL.

The genes are TRBV9 and TRBJ2-1, with a tentative D call TRBD1 (7 bases). Trimming left V 6 bases short and J 5 bases short, with 12 bases between. The CDR3 length is 13 residues. Germline V gives CDR1 SGDLS, CDR2 YYNGEE. The CDR3 loop reads CASTGGKNNEQFF. As DNA, the CDR3 is TGTGCCAGCACAGGGGGGAAAAACAATGAGCAGTTCTTC. Drawing the rest from reference TRBV9 and TRBJ2-1, the complete variable domain is DSGVTQTPKHLITATGQRVTLRCSPRSGDLSVYWYQQSLDQGLQFLIQYYNGEERAKGNILERFSAQQFPDLHSELNLSSLELGDSALYFCASTGGKNNEQFFGPGTRLTVL.

The V call is TRBV5-1, the J call TRBJ1-1; possibly TRBD1 for D (6 bases). CDR1 is SGHRS, CDR2 YFSETQ, per germline. The CDR3 has 14 residues. V dropped 4 bases and J dropped 0 bases, with 10 bases sitting between them. CDR3 coding DNA: TGCGCCAGCAGCGAGGGACATCTGAACACTGAAGCTTTCTTT. Protein sequence: CASSEGHLNTEAFF.

The chain couples TRBV18 to TRBJ2-7; TRBD1 matches at 9 bases. V lost 5 bases, J lost 3 bases, and 5 bases stayed unmatched. The CDR3 spans 14 residues. From germline, CDR1 is KGHSH and CDR2 LQKENI. CDR3 sequence reads: CASSGTGIFYEQYF. The DNA of the CDR3 is TGTGCCAGCTCAGGGACAGGGATATTCTACGAGCAGTACTTC.

The chain recombines TRBV29-1 with TRBJ2-1, with D possibly matching TRBD1 (5 bases). The CDR3 is made up of 12 amino acids. V lost 6 bases, J lost 4 bases, and 10 bases lay in between. Germline CDR1 is SQVTM and CDR2 is ANQGSEA. The CDR3 reads CSVASGYNEQFF. The DNA of the CDR3 is TGCAGCGTCGCTTCAGGGTACAATGAGCAGTTCTTC.

The V and J genes are TRBV27 and TRBJ1-6; TRBD1 aligns across 7 bases. There are 16 residues in the CDR3. V lost 7 bases to trimming and J lost 3 bases; unmatched junction nucleotides: 9. Germline loops: CDR1 MNHEY, CDR2 SMNVEV (reference sequence). The CDR3 spells CASTHTRTGYNSPLHF. The CDR3 nucleotides read TGTGCCAGCACCCATACTAGGACAGGCTATAATTCACCCCTCCACTTT.

The genes are TRBV6-5 and TRBJ1-4; maybe TRBD1 (6 bases). The V end was cut by 5 bases, the J end by 3 bases, with 10 bases between. This CDR3 has 14 amino acids. Germline CDR1 MNHEY, CDR2 SVGAGI. The CDR3 region is CASSTGFANEKLFF. The CDR3 nucleotides read TGTGCCAGCAGTACAGGGTTCGCTAATGAAAAACTGTTTTTT.

The chain couples TRBV19 to TRBJ1-1; D possibly corresponds to TRBD1 (5 bases). The CDR3 totals 17 residues. Per germline, CDR1 LNHDA and CDR2 SQIVND (reference sequence). Deletions cut 7 bases from V and 1 base from J, with 22 bases between. The CDR3 loop reads CASTPPMANRRNTEAFF. Written as DNA, the CDR3 is TGTGCCAGTACCCCACCCATGGCGAACAGGAGGAACACTGAAGCTTTCTTT.

The J gene is TRBJ1-1, the V gene TRBV2; possibly TRBD1 for D (5 bases). Looked up from germline, CDR1 is SNHLY and CDR2 is FYNNEI. This CDR3 is 12 amino acids long. V lost 6 bases to trimming and J lost 3 bases, with 8 bases between them. The CDR3 reads CASRGLYTEAFF. The DNA for the CDR3 is TGTGCCAGCAGGGGACTTTACACTGAAGCTTTCTTT.

The genes are TRBV7-9 and TRBJ1-5; D uncertain. There are 13 residues in the CDR3. The V end lost 4 bases, the J end lost 4 bases, and 8 bases lay between the germline ends. From germline, CDR1 is SEHNR and CDR2 FQNEAQ (reference sequence). For the CDR3, the DNA is TGTGCCAGCAGCTCGGGATTAAATCAGCCCCAGCATTTT. It is translated as CASSSGLNQPQHF.